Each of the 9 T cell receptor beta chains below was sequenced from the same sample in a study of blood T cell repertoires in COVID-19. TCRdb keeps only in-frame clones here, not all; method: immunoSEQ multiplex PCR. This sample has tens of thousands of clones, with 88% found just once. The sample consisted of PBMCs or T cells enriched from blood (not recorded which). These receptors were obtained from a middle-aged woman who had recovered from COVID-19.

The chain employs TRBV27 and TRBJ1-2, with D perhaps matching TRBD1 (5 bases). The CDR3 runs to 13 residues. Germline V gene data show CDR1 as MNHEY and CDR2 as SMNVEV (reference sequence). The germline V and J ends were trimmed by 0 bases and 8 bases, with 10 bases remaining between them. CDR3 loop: CASSLSQGLGYTF. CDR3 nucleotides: TGTGCCAGCAGTTTATCGCAGGGATTAGGCTACACCTTC.

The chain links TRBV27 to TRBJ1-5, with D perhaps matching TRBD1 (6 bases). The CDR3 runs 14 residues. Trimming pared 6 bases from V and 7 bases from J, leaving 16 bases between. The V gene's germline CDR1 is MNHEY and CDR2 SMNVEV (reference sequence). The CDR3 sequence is CASSRPGGGQPQHF. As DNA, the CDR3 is TGTGCCAGCAGCCGTCCTGGGGGCGGGCAGCCCCAGCATTTT.

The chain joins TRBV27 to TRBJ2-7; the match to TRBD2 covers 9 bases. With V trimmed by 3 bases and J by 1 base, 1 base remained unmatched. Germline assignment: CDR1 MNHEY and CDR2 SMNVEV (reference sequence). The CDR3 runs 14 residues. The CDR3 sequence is CASSLLAGSYEQYF. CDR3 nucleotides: TGTGCCAGCAGTTTGCTAGCGGGGTCCTACGAGCAGTACTTC.

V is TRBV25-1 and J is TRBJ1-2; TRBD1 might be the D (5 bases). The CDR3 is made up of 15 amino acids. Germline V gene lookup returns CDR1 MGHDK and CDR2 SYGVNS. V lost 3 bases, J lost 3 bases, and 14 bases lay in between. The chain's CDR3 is CASSETPGSDYGYTF. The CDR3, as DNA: TGTGCCAGCAGTGAGACTCCAGGGTCGGACTATGGCTACACCTTC.

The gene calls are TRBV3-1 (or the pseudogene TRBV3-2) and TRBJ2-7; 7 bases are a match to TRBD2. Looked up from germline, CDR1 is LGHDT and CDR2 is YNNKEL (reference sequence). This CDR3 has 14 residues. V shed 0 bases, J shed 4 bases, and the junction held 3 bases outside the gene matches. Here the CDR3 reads CASSQDAGGYEQYF. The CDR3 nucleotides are TGTGCCAGCAGCCAAGATGCCGGGGGGTACGAGCAGTACTTC.

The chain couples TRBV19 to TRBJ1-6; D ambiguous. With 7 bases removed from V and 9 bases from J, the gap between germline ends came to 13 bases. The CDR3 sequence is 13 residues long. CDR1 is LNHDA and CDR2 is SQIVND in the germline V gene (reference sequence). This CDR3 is CASTDVEGSPLHF. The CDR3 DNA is TGTGCCAGTACGGATGTGGAGGGTTCACCCCTCCACTTT. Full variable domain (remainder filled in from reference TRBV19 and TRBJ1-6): DGGITQSPKYLFRKEGQNVTLSCEQNLNHDAMYWYRQDPGQGLRLIYYSQIVNDFQKGDIAEGYSVSREKKESFPLTVTSAQKNPTAFYLCASTDVEGSPLHFGNGTRLTVT.

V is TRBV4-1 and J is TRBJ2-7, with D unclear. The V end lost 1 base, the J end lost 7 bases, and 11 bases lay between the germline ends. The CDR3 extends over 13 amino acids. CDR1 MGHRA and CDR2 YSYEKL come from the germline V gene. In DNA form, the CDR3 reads TGCGCCAGCAGCCAAGCCATGGAGAAGGAGCAGTACTTC. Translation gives CASSQAMEKEQYF.

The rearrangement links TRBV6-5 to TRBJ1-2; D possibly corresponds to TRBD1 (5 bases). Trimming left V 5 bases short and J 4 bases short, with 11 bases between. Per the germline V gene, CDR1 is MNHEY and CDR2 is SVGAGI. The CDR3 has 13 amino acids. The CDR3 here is CASSRQTSYGYTF. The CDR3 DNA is TGTGCCAGCAGTAGACAGACGTCCTATGGCTACACCTTC.

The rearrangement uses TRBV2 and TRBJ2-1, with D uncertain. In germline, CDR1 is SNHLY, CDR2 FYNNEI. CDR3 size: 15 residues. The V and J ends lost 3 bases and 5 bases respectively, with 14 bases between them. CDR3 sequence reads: CASSEVIVSHNEQFF. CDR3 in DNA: TGTGCCAGCAGTGAGGTAATAGTAAGCCACAATGAGCAGTTCTTC.